One and the same sample provided the 14 T cell receptor beta chains below, sequenced in a study of CD4 T cells in relation to SARS-CoV-2 and coronaviruses. These TCRs' antigens remain unknown. Before the COVID-19 pandemic, during about 2011-2019, CD4+ T cells were taken from unexposed donors. After ten to eleven days of culture, CD4+ T cells were isolated. Only in-frame clones appear in the TCRdb table, and some are missing; sequencing was by immunoSEQ multiplex PCR. The table records tens of thousands of clones, less than 85% of them present only once. Sequencing was done on a sample of CD4+ T cells from PBMCs, cultured in vitro. The receptors originated from a human donor in good health.

This clone turned up a few times. The V call is TRBV4-1, the J call TRBJ1-4, with D perhaps matching TRBD1 (6 bases). CDR1 and CDR2 (germline): MGHRA, YSYEKL. V shed 0 bases and J shed 6 bases, with 14 bases lying between them. The CDR3 loop spans 16 amino acids. The CDR3 loop reads CASSQETAGVYEKLFF. CDR3 nucleotides: TGCGCCAGCAGCCAAGAGACGGCAGGGGTTTATGAAAAACTGTTTTTT.

This clone was detected once. The chain employs TRBV6-2 or TRBV6-3 and TRBJ1-5; the D is unclear. With 3 bases removed from V and 4 bases from J, the gap between germline ends came to 4 bases. This CDR3 is built from 12 residues. Germline lookup yields CDR1 MNHEY and CDR2 SVGEGT. In DNA, the CDR3 is TGTGCCAGCAGTTATCGAAATCAGCCCCAGCATTTT. Translation gives CASSYRNQPQHF.

The chain employs TRBV28 and TRBJ2-5, with D possibly being TRBD1 or TRBD2 (6 bases each). This CDR3 has 17 residues. Germline values: CDR1 MDHEN, CDR2 SYDVKM. Between the trimmed V and J ends, which lost 5 bases and 4 bases, there was a span of 23 bases. The CDR3 coding sequence is TGTGCCAGCAGTCCCAAGGGCACGGGGGCCGTGCGAGAGACCCAGTACTTC. Translating gives CASSPKGTGAVRETQYF.

V gene TRBV9 combines with J gene TRBJ1-2; D not resolved. The CDR3 sequence is 11 residues long. CDR1 SGDLS and CDR2 YYNGEE come from the germline V gene. The germline V and J ends were trimmed by 0 bases and 9 bases, with 6 bases remaining between them. The CDR3 loop reads CASSVDWSYTF. DNA of the CDR3: TGTGCCAGCAGCGTAGATTGGAGCTACACCTTC.

The chain links TRBV19 to TRBJ2-5; maybe TRBD2 (5 bases). With 3 bases removed from V and 4 bases from J, the gap between germline ends came to 18 bases. The germline gives CDR1 LNHDA, CDR2 SQIVND (reference sequence). CDR3 length equals 16 residues. Written as DNA, the CDR3 is TGTGCCAGTAGTATTTCGGGCAGGCCGGGAAGAGAGACCCAGTACTTC. Its protein is CASSISGRPGRETQYF. The variable domain in full, completed from reference TRBV19 and TRBJ2-5, reads DGGITQSPKYLFRKEGQNVTLSCEQNLNHDAMYWYRQDPGQGLRLIYYSQIVNDFQKGDIAEGYSVSREKKESFPLTVTSAQKNPTAFYLCASSISGRPGRETQYFGPGTRLLVL.

This rearrangement joins TRBV30 to TRBJ1-2; no clear D gene. The CDR3 has 11 amino acids. In germline, CDR1 is GTSNPN, CDR2 SVGIG (reference sequence). V was pared by 2 bases and J by 8 bases, with 9 bases between. In DNA, the CDR3 is TGTGCCTGGAGTACGGCGACCGGCTACACCTTC. Translation: CAWSTATGYTF.

V gene TRBV5-1 combines with J gene TRBJ1-4, with D uncertain. Germline V gene lookup returns CDR1 SGHRS and CDR2 YFSETQ. Trimming shortened V by 0 bases and J by 8 bases, and 17 bases separated the two germline ends. The CDR3 is made up of 16 amino acids. The CDR3 DNA follows: TGCGCCAGCAGCTTGGTAGGTTTAGGGCTCGGCGAAAAACTGTTTTTT. It codes for CASSLVGLGLGEKLFF.

The V call is TRBV19, the J call TRBJ2-1; D gene unclear. The CDR3 length is 15 residues. V was trimmed by 5 bases and J by 0 bases, leaving 11 bases between them. Germline assignment: CDR1 LNHDA and CDR2 SQIVND (reference sequence). CDR3 DNA: TGTGCCAGTAGTCGACGACACCCCTCCTACAATGAGCAGTTCTTC. Translation gives CASSRRHPSYNEQFF.

CDR3 nucleotide sequence: TGCGCCAGCAGCCTACCGAATCCAACAGGAGCAGGTCTGGGAGAGACCCAGTACTTC. As protein: CASSLPNPTGAGLGETQYF. V gene TRBV5-1 combines with J gene TRBJ2-5; TRBD1 might be the D (5 bases). V lost 4 bases and J 4 bases, leaving 29 bases between the germline ends. The CDR3 length is 19 residues. Looked up from germline, CDR1 is SGHRS and CDR2 is YFSETQ.

The chain has TRBV6-5 and TRBJ2-1; D uncertain. With 4 bases removed from V and 10 bases from J, the gap between germline ends came to 11 bases. CDR3 length: 12 residues. CDR1 MNHEY and CDR2 SVGAGI come from the germline V gene. Here the CDR3 DNA reads TGTGCCAGCAGTTCCCTTAGCAAAGAGCAGTTCTTC. The encoded protein is CASSSLSKEQFF.

The chain carries TRBV18 and TRBJ1-1, with a possible D match to TRBD1 (5 bases). CDR3 length equals 13 residues. V was pared by 8 bases and J by 1 base, with 11 bases between. Germline V gene sequence: CDR1 KGHSH, CDR2 LQKENI. In nucleotides, the CDR3 is TGTGCCAGCATGGGGGTAGGGAACACTGAAGCTTTCTTT. This translates into CASMGVGNTEAFF.

Here the CDR3 reads CASRGGPYSGANVLTF. The DNA of the CDR3 is TGTGCCAGTAGGGGTGGACCGTACTCTGGGGCCAACGTCCTGACTTTC. The chain employs TRBV19 and TRBJ2-6; D gene ambiguous. Trimming removed 6 bases at V and 0 bases at J, with 12 bases between. CDR1 and CDR2 (germline): LNHDA, SQIVND (reference sequence). This CDR3 comprises 16 residues.

This chain links TRBV5-1 with TRBJ1-1, with D perhaps TRBD1 (5 bases). The germline CDR1 and CDR2 sequences are SGHRS and YFSETQ. The CDR3 length is 14 residues. The V and J ends lost 4 bases and 1 base respectively, with 11 bases between them. The CDR3 reads CASSTQTANTEAFF. Written as DNA, the CDR3 is TGCGCCAGCAGCACGCAGACAGCGAACACTGAAGCTTTCTTT.

The chain couples TRBV6-5 to TRBJ2-7; TRBD1 matches at 8 bases. J gave up 0 bases and V 5 bases, and 3 bases lay outside the gene matches. The CDR3 covers 14 residues. Germline CDR1 MNHEY, CDR2 SVGAGI. CDR3 nucleotide sequence: TGTGCCAGCAGTCGGACAGGGATCTCCTACGAGCAGTACTTC. This translates into CASSRTGISYEQYF.